A selection of T cell receptor beta chains follows, all from one sample in a study of blood T cell repertoires in COVID-19. Clones were read by immunoSEQ multiplex PCR, and TCRdb kept only the in-frame ones, dropping some. The sample lists some 220,000 clones, approximately 85% occurring once. The sequenced sample consisted of peripheral blood. The receptors were gathered from a man in his fifties or sixties with acute or convalescent COVID-19. Both conserved end residues are part of each CDR3. Clone size, where shown, is once, few, many, or a class for clones that have expanded.

J | V | size | CDR3
TRBJ1-4 | TRBV29-1 | - | CSVEEGDRAGEKLFF
TRBJ1-1 | TRBV7-8 | once | CASSRNRDMNTEAFF
TRBJ2-7 | TRBV27 | - | CASSLQREVNEQYF
TRBJ1-5 | TRBV10-2 | - | CASSESRRAHQPQHF
TRBJ1-4 | TRBV19 | - | CASKRSATNEKLFF
TRBJ1-6 | TRBV5-5 | - | CASSSSRGRTPLHF
TRBJ2-5 | TRBV4-1 | once | CASSQGRLIQETQYF
TRBJ2-7 | TRBV5-1 | - | CASSLEGRPSYEQYF
TRBJ2-7 | TRBV2 | once | CASSGFGGTSGYEQYF
TRBJ2-7 | TRBV7-8 | - | CASSARESSYEQYF
TRBJ1-4 | TRBV18 | - | CASSPRAKNEKLFF
TRBJ1-1 | TRBV7-9 | - | CASSRGAGMNTEAFF
TRBJ2-7 | TRBV27 | - | CASSRSGRTYEQYF
TRBJ1-2 | TRBV19 | - | CASSTRDRLYGYTF
TRBJ2-1 | TRBV9 | few | CASSSTSGSSGEQFF
TRBJ1-3 | TRBV5-1 | - | CASAEGRFGNTIYF
TRBJ2-3 | TRBV3-1/TRBV3-2 | - | CASSPPGVGSTDTQYF
TRBJ2-7 | TRBV30 | - | CAWSVEGYEQYF
TRBJ1-2 | TRBV9 | - | CASSVAGQGYGYTF
TRBJ1-4 | TRBV24-1 | - | CATSDKVRGLGEKLFF
TRBJ1-2 | TRBV5-6 | few | CASSFGGDRIYGYTF
TRBJ1-2 | TRBV30 | - | CAWSVRGPAGYTF
TRBJ1-4 | TRBV7-9 | - | CASSSPTGAPSEKLFF
TRBJ2-7 | TRBV27 | once | CASSLTGKQSYEQYF
TRBJ1-2 | TRBV9 | once | CASSVGTQGFRYGYTF
TRBJ1-1 | TRBV7-2 | - | CASRSAAGKRTEAFF
TRBJ1-1 | TRBV19 | - | CASKRGLGWNTEAFF
TRBJ1-3 | TRBV15 | - | CATSRDSMGNTIYF
TRBJ2-7 | TRBV12-3/TRBV12-4 | - | CASSLGGSYEQYF
TRBJ1-1 | TRBV9 | - | CASRRAGQTEAFF
TRBJ2-7 | TRBV28 | - | CASSGLDAYEQYF
TRBJ2-1 | TRBV21-1 | - | CASHKVPGQDYNEQFF
TRBJ1-5 | TRBV19 | - | CASSPDGHSNQPQHF
TRBJ1-2 | TRBV27 | once | CASSSAQGLGYYGYTF